This T cell receptor beta chain emerged from a study of blood T cell repertoires in COVID-19. Study information: The United States, Italy and Spain were the sources of the acute and convalescent COVID-19 samples. T cells, B-cell-depleted T cells, or PBMCs supplied cDNA or gDNA.

Germline CDR1 KGHDR, CDR2 SFDVKD. CDR3 length: 15 amino acids. V was clipped by 3 bases and J by 2 bases; unmatched bases: 2. Original handling: How many nucleated cells were present was estimated from reference gene primer amplification. This table comes from immunoSEQ multiplex PCR, and its TCRdb copy is limited to in-frame clones, with some not included. V, J and clone size were drawn from that table, and D and trimming were deduced from the DNA. The sample contains 60,000 to 70,000 clones, around 80% of which appear only once. The receptor was isolated from a man older than 75 with acute or convalescent COVID-19. The sequenced material came from peripheral blood. This chain joins TRBV24-1 and TRBJ2-2; 7 nucleotides align to TRBD1. The DNA of the CDR3 is TGTGCCACCAGTGATCGACAGGGCAACACCGGGGAGCTGTTTTTT. Amino acid sequence: CATSDRQGNTGELFF.